This T cell receptor (beta chain) was retrieved from a study of regulatory T cells in long-lasting Graves disease. Study-wide points: Persistent patients shared more public clonotypes (approximately 2,700) than newly diagnosed patients (over 900).

Arm-PCR of CDR3 regions and iRepertoire HTBI primers were the basis on which TCR beta libraries were built. TCRdb called the multiplex PCR reads again in MiXCR, with one record for every CDR3 protein. This sample carries about 470,000 distinct CDR3 sequences, roughly 20% of them seen once, and the ten largest clones take over 7.5%. This clonotype was recorded many times. The antigen is unknown. This CDR3 has 13 amino acids. The V end lost 6 bases, the J end lost 4 bases, and 13 bases lay between the germline ends. The germline V gene encodes CDR1 MDHEN and CDR2 SYDVKM. Time point reported: persistent/refractory GD, antithyroid drugs over 5 years with positive TRAb. Extracted PBMC RNA gave rise to the TCR library.

The receptor was isolated from a female donor with Graves disease. The sequenced sample was peripheral blood mononuclear cells (PBMCs), obtained when the disease was refractory, from a patient treated with antithyroid drugs. The rearrangement uses TRBV28 and TRBJ2-7; D may be TRBD2 (6 bases). The CDR3: CASRDRGMYEQYF. Written as DNA, the CDR3 is TGTGCCAGCAGGGATCGCGGGATGTACGAGCAGTACTTC.